One sample yielded the 18 T cell receptor beta chains listed below, sequenced in a study of cytomegalovirus exposure and HLA in healthy donors. PCR employed 60 Vbeta and 13 Jbeta primers. Profiled with immunoSEQ multiplex PCR; TCRdb holds only in-frame clones, not every one. The sample comprises around 150,000 clones, 82% of which are singletons, and about 5.2% rests with the top ten. Material: PBMCs. These receptors came from a man between 25 and 39 years old in good health and CMV-seropositive.

The J gene is TRBJ2-5, the V gene TRBV19, with D uncertain. The germline gives CDR1 LNHDA, CDR2 SQIVND (reference sequence). The CDR3 loop spans 13 amino acids. V was shortened by 3 bases and J by 1 base, with 6 bases between the two germline ends. CDR3 residues: CASSIRLQETQYF. The CDR3 DNA is TGTGCCAGTAGTATCAGGCTCCAAGAGACCCAGTACTTC.

The V call is TRBV13, the J call TRBJ1-1, with TRBD1 matching 12 bases. J lost 2 bases, V lost 5 bases, and 9 bases had no gene match. Germline assignment: CDR1 PRHDT and CDR2 FYEKMQ (reference sequence). The CDR3 has 17 amino acids. CDR3 amino acids: CASSLGQGAPLNTEAFF. The DNA for the CDR3 is TGTGCCAGCAGCCTGGGACAGGGGGCTCCATTAAACACTGAAGCTTTCTTT.

The rearrangement joins TRBV25-1 to TRBJ2-2; the match to TRBD2 covers 7 bases. Trimming removed 1 base from V and 3 bases from J; junction bases left unmatched: 8. This CDR3 contains 17 residues. Germline V gene data show CDR1 as MGHDK and CDR2 as SYGVNS. As DNA, the CDR3 is TGTGCCAGCAGTGAATCTATGGCGGGAGAATACACCGGGGAGCTGTTTTTT. Its translation: CASSESMAGEYTGELFF.

The chain combines TRBV7-2 with TRBJ2-3; D is perhaps TRBD2 (6 bases). The CDR3 contains 14 residues. CDR1 SGHTA and CDR2 FQGNSA come from the germline V gene. Trimming removed 5 bases at V and 7 bases at J, with 16 bases between. CDR3: CASSRPEGRNTQYF. The CDR3 DNA reads as TGTGCCAGCAGCCGCCCGGAGGGCAGAAATACGCAGTATTTT.

The V call is TRBV7-8, the J call TRBJ2-3, with D hard to call. CDR3 length: 13 amino acids. Trimming pared 5 bases from V and 6 bases from J, leaving 12 bases between. CDR1 and CDR2 from the germline V gene are SGHVS and FQNEAQ. The CDR3 DNA reads as TGTGCCAGCAGCGGAGACGTCACGGATACGCAGTATTTT. Translation: CASSGDVTDTQYF. Full variable domain (remainder filled in from reference TRBV7-8 and TRBJ2-3): GAGVSQSPRYKVAKRGQDVALRCDPISGHVSLFWYQQALGQGPEFLTYFQNEAQLDKSGLPSDRFFAERPEGSVSTLKIQRTQQEDSAVYLCASSGDVTDTQYFGPGTRLTVL.

J is TRBJ2-7 and V is TRBV5-1, with D unclear. Germline CDR1 SGHRS, CDR2 YFSETQ. This CDR3 spans 14 amino acids. V was shortened by 0 bases and J by 2 bases, with 9 bases between the two germline ends. The CDR3: CASSLDAGTYEQYF. In DNA, the CDR3 is TGCGCCAGCAGCTTGGATGCAGGAACCTACGAGCAGTACTTC.

The chain employs TRBV13 and TRBJ1-4; the D is unclear. Trimming cost V 0 bases and J 7 bases, with 9 bases left between them. Germline V gives CDR1 PRHDT, CDR2 FYEKMQ (reference sequence). The CDR3 consists of 14 residues. CDR3 nucleotides: TGTGCCAGCAGCTTAGGGAGGAGGTTTGAAAAACTGTTTTTT. Its translation: CASSLGRRFEKLFF.

This clone occurred a few times. This rearrangement joins TRBV25-1 to TRBJ2-3; TRBD2 agrees at 9 bases. Germline values: CDR1 MGHDK, CDR2 SYGVNS. Germline trimming cut 2 bases from V and 2 bases from J; bases unmatched to any gene: 8. The CDR3 sequence is 17 residues long. The CDR3 sequence: CASSEGKSGGTTDTQYF. CDR3 sequence (DNA): TGTGCCAGCAGTGAAGGAAAGAGCGGGGGGACCACAGATACGCAGTATTTT.

The gene calls are TRBV2 and TRBJ2-2; a possible D gene is TRBD1 (5 bases). The CDR3 has 15 residues. The V gene's germline CDR1 is SNHLY and CDR2 FYNNEI. V was shortened by 5 bases and J by 1 base, with 11 bases between the two germline ends. This CDR3 is CASSSDSKNTGELFF. The CDR3 DNA is TGTGCCAGCAGTAGCGACAGCAAGAACACCGGGGAGCTGTTTTTT.

Many counts were recorded for this clone. The genes are TRBV5-4 and TRBJ2-3; D may be TRBD2 (7 bases). The CDR3 runs 16 residues. Germline values: CDR1 SGHNT, CDR2 YYREEE (reference sequence). V was cut by 4 bases and J by 2 bases, with 17 bases left in between. The CDR3 DNA reads as TGTGCCAGCAGCCCTCCGGCGGGGGCCCACACAGATACGCAGTATTTT. This sequence encodes CASSPPAGAHTDTQYF. Full variable domain (outside the CDR3, taken from reference TRBV5-4 and TRBJ2-3): ETGVTQSPTHLIKTRGQQVTLRCSSQSGHNTVSWYQQALGQGPQFIFQYYREEENGRGNFPPRFSGLQFPNYSSELNVNALELDDSALYLCASSPPAGAHTDTQYFGPGTRLTVL.

This chain joins TRBV11-3 and TRBJ2-7, with 7 bases that match TRBD1. The ends lost 5 bases at V and 2 bases at J; junction bases unmatched: 3. The CDR3 has 13 residues. Germline loops: CDR1 SGHNT, CDR2 YENEEA. The CDR3 sequence is CASSRQGAYEQYF. In DNA, the CDR3 is TGTGCCAGCAGCCGACAGGGAGCCTACGAGCAGTACTTC.

V is TRBV6-5 and J is TRBJ2-2; 7 bases line up with TRBD1. This CDR3 is built from 14 residues. The ends lost 5 bases at V and 5 bases at J; junction bases unmatched: 5. Germline V lookup: CDR1 MNHEY, CDR2 SVGAGI. The CDR3 sequence is CASSQTGVTGELFF. The CDR3 DNA follows: TGTGCCAGCAGTCAAACAGGGGTAACCGGGGAGCTGTTTTTT.

V is TRBV19 and J is TRBJ2-3, with 8 positions matching TRBD1. J lost 5 bases, V lost 6 bases, and 10 bases had no gene match. The CDR3 runs to 15 residues. Germline V CDR1 and CDR2: LNHDA, SQIVND (reference sequence). Written as DNA, the CDR3 is TGTGCCAGTAGCCGAAGGACAGGGAACCGAGATACGCAGTATTTT. It codes for CASSRRTGNRDTQYF.

The chain uses TRBV2 and TRBJ2-2, with 11 bases fitting TRBD2. V trimming: 6 bases; J trimming: 4 bases; junction bases outside the gene matches: 4. Germline lookup yields CDR1 SNHLY and CDR2 FYNNEI. The CDR3 is made up of 15 amino acids. The CDR3, as DNA: TGTGCCAGCAGGACCGGGACTAGCGGCACCGGGGAGCTGTTTTTT. This sequence encodes CASRTGTSGTGELFF. The whole variable domain, remainder taken from reference TRBV2 and TRBJ2-2, is EPEVTQTPSHQVTQMGQEVILRCVPISNHLYFYWYRQILGQKVEFLVSFYNNEISEKSEIFDDQFSVERPDGSNFTLKIRSTKLEDSAMYFCASRTGTSGTGELFFGEGSRLTVL.

CDR3 amino acids: CASRRAGDSYEQYF. The CDR3 nucleotides read TGTGCCAGCAGAAGGGCGGGAGACTCCTACGAGCAGTACTTC. The genes are TRBV5-6 and TRBJ2-5; 7 nucleotides agree with TRBD2. The end of the DNA fits TRBJ2-7 better, so the J call may be wrong. The CDR3 loop spans 14 amino acids. Germline CDR1 is SGHDT and CDR2 is YYEEEE.

V usage is TRBV19 and J usage is TRBJ2-6; D ambiguous. The V gene lost 4 bases and the J gene lost 0 bases, with 7 bases spanning the gap. The germline gives CDR1 LNHDA, CDR2 SQIVND (reference sequence). The CDR3 has 15 residues. This chain's CDR3 is CASSTPVSGANVLTF. The CDR3 coding sequence is TGTGCCAGTAGTACCCCCGTCTCTGGGGCCAACGTCCTGACTTTC.

The chain recombines TRBV6-6 with TRBJ2-5; 7 bases map to TRBD1. The V segment lost 7 bases and the J segment 1 base; nucleotides outside the gene matches: 3. The CDR3 extends over 13 amino acids. Germline V CDR1 and CDR2: MNHNY, SVGAGI (reference sequence). The chain's CDR3 is CASKRDSQETQYF. DNA for the CDR3: TGTGCCAGCAAAAGGGACAGCCAAGAGACCCAGTACTTC.

Remarks on this clone: A junction boundary mismatches the germline segment, possibly from a read error. The chain joins TRBV7-9 to TRBJ2-2, with no clear D. Germline assignment: CDR1 SEHNR and CDR2 FQNEAQ (reference sequence). This CDR3 contains 15 residues. The CDR3, as DNA: TGTTCCAGCAGCTTAGTACAAGAAAACACCGGGGAGCTGTTTTTT. Translated, it gives CSSSLVQENTGELFF.